The 27 T cell receptor beta chains reported below all come from one sample, sequenced in a study of long-term antiretroviral therapy in people with HIV. This was the immunoSEQ v3.0 assay at survey level. Profiling relied on immunoSEQ multiplex PCR, and the TCRdb table lists in-frame clones only, not all of them. The sample has about 27,000 clones, 85% seen once. Sequencing used unsorted PBMCs, obtained 2.3 years after starting antiretroviral therapy. Receptor source: a man aged 35-49 years with HIV.

The V and J genes are TRBV9 and TRBJ2-1; possibly TRBD1 for D (6 bases). The V end was cut by 3 bases, the J end by 10 bases, with 11 bases between. Germline lookup yields CDR1 SGDLS and CDR2 YYNGEE. CDR3 length: 12 amino acids. CDR3 sequence (DNA): TGTGCCAGCAGCGGAACAGGGACGGAGCAGTTCTTC. Protein: CASSGTGTEQFF.

The genes are TRBV9 and TRBJ2-2, with D possibly matching TRBD2 (6 bases). Germline V lookup: CDR1 SGDLS, CDR2 YYNGEE. With 7 bases removed from V and 4 bases from J, the gap between germline ends came to 20 bases. There are 16 residues in the CDR3. DNA of the CDR3: TGTGCCAGCCCCAGCGTAAATAGCGGCGTCACCGGGGAGCTGTTTTTT. This translates into CASPSVNSGVTGELFF.

This clone was observed a single time. The chain couples TRBV7-8 to TRBJ2-1, with TRBD1 matching 7 bases. Per the germline V gene, CDR1 is SGHVS and CDR2 is FQNEAQ. CDR3 length equals 13 residues. V was clipped by 8 bases and J by 8 bases; unmatched bases: 9. CDR3 protein: CASSRQGGDEQFF. Written as DNA, the CDR3 is TGTGCCAGCTCCCGACAGGGTGGGGATGAGCAGTTCTTC.

In this sample, this clone turned up once. This rearrangement joins TRBV7-8 to TRBJ1-4; D might be TRBD1 (6 bases). Trimming stripped 5 bases from V and 2 bases from J, with 15 bases between. The CDR3 length is 16 residues. Germline V gene data show CDR1 as SGHVS and CDR2 as FQNEAQ. The CDR3 sequence: CASSADRPRTNEKLFF. The DNA of the CDR3 is TGTGCCAGCAGCGCGGACAGACCCCGGACTAATGAAAAACTGTTTTTT.

The J gene is TRBJ1-3, the V gene TRBV18; 11 positions agree with TRBD1. Per the germline V gene, CDR1 is KGHSH and CDR2 is LQKENI. The CDR3 runs to 15 residues. The V and J ends lost 5 bases and 4 bases, in that order; junction bases with no gene match: 4. The CDR3 sequence: CASSADRGPGNTIYF. The CDR3, as DNA: TGTGCCAGCTCAGCGGACAGGGGGCCAGGAAACACCATATATTTT.

The gene calls are TRBV7-6 and TRBJ2-5, with 8 bases that match TRBD1. Germline V gene data show CDR1 as SGHVS and CDR2 as FNYEAQ. The CDR3 has 14 amino acids. Germline trimming cut 4 bases from V and 5 bases from J; bases unmatched to any gene: 6. The CDR3 loop reads CASSWTGPKETQYF. CDR3 DNA sequence: TGTGCCAGCAGCTGGACAGGGCCCAAGGAGACCCAGTACTTC.

This clone was seen a few times. The genes are TRBV5-4 and TRBJ2-5; D gene uncertain. Germline CDR1 is SGHNT and CDR2 is YYREEE (reference sequence). V was pared by 0 bases and J by 2 bases, with 8 bases between. CDR3 length equals 14 residues. CDR3 coding DNA: TGTGCCAGCAGCTTGGTAGGTCCGCAAGAGACCCAGTACTTC. The encoded protein is CASSLVGPQETQYF.

The chain couples TRBV30 to TRBJ2-2, with 10 bases matching TRBD2. This CDR3 contains 18 residues. V was clipped by 2 bases and J by 5 bases; unmatched bases: 14. Germline V gene sequence: CDR1 GTSNPN, CDR2 SVGIG (reference sequence). The CDR3 coding sequence is TGTGCCTGGAGTCGGGGGCTAGCGGGAGTTGAGGGGACCGGGGAGCTGTTTTTT. The encoded protein is CAWSRGLAGVEGTGELFF.

The V call is TRBV20-1, the J call TRBJ1-2; no clear D. This CDR3 has 11 amino acids. V was pared by 5 bases and J by 1 base, with 5 bases between. Germline V gives CDR1 DFQATT, CDR2 SNEGSKA (reference sequence). The CDR3 loop reads CSALINYGYTF. In DNA, the CDR3 is TGCAGTGCTCTGATTAACTATGGCTACACCTTC.

J is TRBJ2-3 and V is TRBV10-3; D is perhaps TRBD1 or TRBD2 (5 bases each). Germline CDR1 ENHRY, CDR2 SYGVKD. Trimming left V 4 bases short and J 7 bases short, with 6 bases between. This CDR3 has 11 residues. The CDR3, as DNA: TGTGCCATCAGTGGGGGGAATACGCAGTATTTT. Translating it yields CAISGGNTQYF.

V usage is TRBV2 and J usage is TRBJ2-1; 10 nucleotides line up with TRBD2. Germline lookup yields CDR1 SNHLY and CDR2 FYNNEI. This CDR3 contains 15 residues. The V segment lost 5 bases and the J segment 0 bases; nucleotides outside the gene matches: 1. The CDR3 spells CASSSGGASYNEQFF. The CDR3 coding sequence is TGTGCCAGCAGTAGCGGGGGGGCCTCCTACAATGAGCAGTTCTTC.

The chain uses TRBV5-6 and TRBJ2-3; 11 bases are a match to TRBD2. Germline V gene lookup returns CDR1 SGHDT and CDR2 YYEEEE. V dropped 6 bases and J dropped 5; count of bases not matched to a gene: 8. This CDR3 is 15 amino acids long. CDR3 nucleotide sequence: TGTGCCAGCAAACTACTAGCGGGAGAACGAGATACGCAGTATTTT. Amino acids: CASKLLAGERDTQYF.

This clone was recorded a few times. The rearrangement joins TRBV2 to TRBJ1-2; D gene unclear. The germline CDR1 and CDR2 sequences are SNHLY and FYNNEI. The CDR3 spans 12 residues. The V end was cut by 6 bases, the J end by 6 bases, with 11 bases between. The CDR3 region is CASRTSLDGYTF. The CDR3 bases are TGTGCCAGCAGGACCTCCCTCGATGGCTACACCTTC.

The V gene is TRBV5-1, the J gene TRBJ1-1; D unclear. The CDR3 is 15 residues long. From germline, CDR1 is SGHRS and CDR2 YFSETQ. V lost 4 bases and J lost 1, with 14 bases in between. The chain's CDR3 is CASSTQLDRNTEAFF. DNA for the CDR3: TGCGCCAGCAGCACCCAACTAGACCGGAACACTGAAGCTTTCTTT.

The chain links TRBV11-2 to TRBJ2-7; 9 positions agree with TRBD1. The CDR3 length is 15 residues. Per germline, CDR1 SGHAT and CDR2 FQNNGV. With 5 bases clipped from V and 0 bases from J, the junction kept 5 bases outside the gene matches. The CDR3 here is CASSLGQGISYEQYF. As DNA, the CDR3 is TGTGCCAGCAGCCTAGGACAGGGGATCTCCTACGAGCAGTACTTC.

This clone has a single count. The chain employs TRBV6-5 and TRBJ1-3; D not resolved. CDR1 is MNHEY, CDR2 SVGAGI, per germline. V was shortened by 6 bases and J by 0 bases, with 6 bases between the two germline ends. The CDR3 contains 13 residues. The CDR3 is CASRRDSGNTIYF. Written as DNA, the CDR3 is TGTGCCAGCAGGAGGGACTCTGGAAACACCATATATTTT.

The table lists this clone with a few counts. This chain connects TRBV7-9 to TRBJ2-7, with D maybe TRBD1 (5 bases). CDR1 and CDR2 (germline): SEHNR, FQNEAQ (reference sequence). Trimming removed 5 bases from V and 0 bases from J, with 8 bases in between. The CDR3 covers 13 residues. CDR3 sequence reads: CASSPDSSYEQYF. The CDR3 coding sequence is TGTGCCAGCAGCCCAGACAGCTCCTACGAGCAGTACTTC.

J is TRBJ2-1 and V is TRBV5-6; 11 bases agree with TRBD2. Germline V gives CDR1 SGHDT, CDR2 YYEEEE. The V gene end was trimmed by 3 bases and the J gene end by 7 bases; junction bases not matched to a gene: 9. CDR3 length: 16 amino acids. This CDR3 reads CASSWELAGAWNEQFF. The CDR3, as DNA: TGTGCCAGCAGCTGGGAACTAGCGGGAGCATGGAATGAGCAGTTCTTC.

This clone was seen a single time. The rearrangement uses TRBV7-9 and TRBJ2-7, with TRBD2 matching over 8 bases. CDR3 length: 14 amino acids. J was trimmed by 6 bases and V by 3 bases; bases with no gene match: 7. Germline CDR1 and CDR2: SEHNR and FQNEAQ (reference sequence). The CDR3 nucleotides read TGTGCCAGCAGCTTCGCGGGCCTAGCGGGCGAGCAGTACTTC. It encodes CASSFAGLAGEQYF. Full variable domain (remainder filled in from reference TRBV7-9 and TRBJ2-7): DTGVSQNPRHKITKRGQNVTFRCDPISEHNRLYWYRQTLGQGPEFLTYFQNEAQLEKSRLLSDRFSAERPKGSFSTLEIQRTEQGDSAMYLCASSFAGLAGEQYFGPGTRLTVT.

The chain has TRBV7-2 and TRBJ2-6; maybe TRBD2 (5 bases). The germline CDR1 and CDR2 sequences are SGHTA and FQGNSA. V shed 3 bases and J shed 4 bases, with 22 bases lying between them. CDR3 length: 19 amino acids. CDR3 bases: TGTGCCAGCAGCTTCGGACGGGGTAGTTTCATGGTCGGGGCCAACGTCCTGACTTTC. As protein: CASSFGRGSFMVGANVLTF.

The chain is built from TRBV7-8 and TRBJ2-3; possibly TRBD1 or TRBD2 for D (5 bases each). Germline assignment: CDR1 SGHVS and CDR2 FQNEAQ. The length of the CDR3 is 17 residues. The V and J ends lost 5 bases and 0 bases respectively, with 18 bases between them. The CDR3 loop reads CASSVGWGRESTDTQYF. The CDR3 DNA reads as TGTGCCAGCAGCGTCGGATGGGGCAGGGAGAGCACAGATACGCAGTATTTT.

V is TRBV6-1 and J is TRBJ2-6; 7 bases are shared with TRBD1. V lost 2 bases to trimming and J lost 13 bases; unmatched junction nucleotides: 11. The CDR3 totals 15 residues. Germline V CDR1 and CDR2: MNHNS, SASEGT. CDR3 loop: CASSERPTGSQVLTF. As DNA, the CDR3 is TGTGCCAGCAGTGAACGTCCGACAGGGTCTCAAGTCCTGACTTTC.

The chain has TRBV19 and TRBJ2-3; TRBD2 aligns across 13 bases. V trimming: 10 bases; J trimming: 0 bases; junction bases outside the gene matches: 4. Germline V gene lookup returns CDR1 LNHDA and CDR2 SQIVND (reference sequence). CDR3 length: 15 amino acids. CDR3 amino acids: CATKGLAGSTDTQYF. CDR3 bases: TGTGCCACTAAGGGACTAGCGGGGAGCACAGATACGCAGTATTTT.

The chain employs TRBV27 and TRBJ2-1, with TRBD2 identical over 7 bases. Trimming took 2 bases from V and 4 from J; bases not matched to a gene: 5. The CDR3 runs 15 residues. Per the germline V gene, CDR1 is MNHEY and CDR2 is SMNVEV (reference sequence). CDR3: CASSLTASGYNEQFF. In DNA form, the CDR3 reads TGTGCCAGCAGTTTAACGGCTAGCGGTTACAATGAGCAGTTCTTC.

This clone was seen more than once but under ten times. V is TRBV14 and J is TRBJ2-7; TRBD2 is a possible D gene (5 bases). The V and J ends lost 4 bases and 3 bases respectively, with 16 bases between them. CDR1 and CDR2 from the germline V gene are SGHDN and FVKESK. This CDR3 has 15 amino acids. CDR3 residues: CASSPNRPGSYEQYF. The CDR3 region has the DNA TGTGCCAGCAGCCCGAACCGCCCGGGGAGCTACGAGCAGTACTTC.

J is TRBJ1-5 and V is TRBV5-6; TRBD1 matches at 12 bases. V was pared by 3 bases and J by 9 bases, with 13 bases of the junction left unmatched. The CDR3 extends over 17 amino acids. The germline V gene encodes CDR1 SGHDT and CDR2 YYEEEE. The CDR3 loop is CASSSRDRGLSVGPQHF. CDR3 coding DNA: TGTGCCAGCAGCTCCCGGGACAGGGGGCTTTCAGTCGGGCCCCAGCATTTT.

The chain links TRBV7-8 to TRBJ1-2, with D perhaps TRBD1 (6 bases). Germline V gene data show CDR1 as SGHVS and CDR2 as FQNEAQ. Trimming took off 3 bases at V and 8 bases at J, with 28 bases between the two ends. The CDR3 spans 18 residues. The CDR3 spells CASSLGFSHRVGPLGYTF. CDR3 nucleotide sequence: TGTGCCAGCAGCTTGGGGTTCAGTCACAGGGTTGGGCCTTTGGGCTACACCTTC.